This is a list of T cell receptor beta chains from one sample in a study of CD8 T cells in ankylosing spondylitis. TCRdb fed the 5' RACE reads into MiXCR, producing one record per CDR3 protein. Of a few hundred thousand distinct CDR3 sequences listed, 24% are singletons. The specimen was blood, either unsorted or a sorted T cell fraction (not recorded which). The receptors were sampled from a male donor with ankylosing spondylitis or in good health (not recorded which). The CDR3 runs from the conserved cysteine through the conserved F or W. D genes are given only for firm matches. Clone size is given for some rows only: seen once, a few or many times, or a class if the clone is expanded.

D gene,clone size,J gene,V gene,CDR3 protein,CDR3 DNA
NA,many,TRBJ2-1,TRBV20-1,CSASENEQFF,TGCAGTGCTAGTGAAAATGAGCAGTTCTTC
NA,few,TRBJ2-5,TRBV29-1,CSAVRTPLETQYF,TGCAGCGCCGTGCGGACACCCCTGGAGACCCAGTACTTC
TRBD1,NA,TRBJ2-7,TRBV10-3,CAISESGPTGRYF,TGTGCCATCAGTGAGTCGGGTCCGACAGGGAGGTACTTC
NA,NA,TRBJ2-7,TRBV15,CATSRAGRYEQYF,TGTGCCACCAGCAGAGCAGGACGGTACGAGCAGTACTTC
NA,NA,TRBJ2-7,TRBV25-1,CASSESWGSYEQYF,TGTGCCAGCAGTGAATCCTGGGGATCCTACGAGCAGTACTTC
NA,many,TRBJ2-3,TRBV9,CASSPPGGTSTDTQYF,TGTGCCAGCAGCCCGCCTGGGGGAACTAGCACAGATACGCAGTATTTT
NA,few,TRBJ2-5,TRBV12-3/TRBV12-4,CASSLLGSQYF,TGTGCCAGCAGTTTACTAGGTTCCCAGTACTTC
TRBD2,NA,TRBJ2-1,TRBV18,CASSPRLAGYNEQFF,TGTGCCAGCTCACCTCGACTAGCGGGGTACAATGAGCAGTTCTTC
NA,many,TRBJ2-5,TRBV20-1,CSATRAGRQETQYF,TGCAGTGCCACCCGAGCAGGCCGCCAAGAGACCCAGTACTTC
NA,NA,TRBJ2-5,TRBV29-1,CSVEVKGLQTQYF,TGCAGCGTTGAAGTCAAGGGTCTTCAGACCCAGTACTTC
TRBD2,once,TRBJ2-3,TRBV20-1,CSAQNSGGGDTQYF,TGCAGTGCTCAAAATAGCGGGGGTGGCGATACGCAGTATTTT
TRBD2,few,TRBJ2-1,TRBV20-1,CSAREPPPNGGNNEQFF,TGCAGTGCTAGAGAACCTCCTCCGAACGGGGGGAACAATGAGCAGTTCTTC
NA,once,TRBJ2-3,TRBV12-3/TRBV12-4,CATGGRSNTDTQYF,TGTGCCACCGGGGGCCGGAGCAACACAGATACGCAGTATTTT
NA,few,TRBJ1-6,TRBV20-1,CSARLTGDLHF,TGCAGTGCTAGACTCACAGGTGACCTCCACTTT
NA,few,TRBJ2-5,TRBV12-3/TRBV12-4,CASSIRSETQYF,TGTGCCAGCAGTATCCGGTCAGAGACCCAGTACTTC
NA,many,TRBJ2-1,TRBV10-3,CAISQGYNEQFF,TGTGCCATCAGTCAGGGCTACAATGAGCAGTTCTTC
NA,NA,TRBJ2-5,TRBV5-4,CASSLYGQQGQETQYF,TGTGCCAGCAGCTTGTATGGCCAACAGGGTCAAGAGACCCAGTACTTC
NA,many,TRBJ2-7,TRBV2,CASRTDVLSYEQYF,TGTGCCAGCAGGACGGACGTTCTCTCCTACGAGCAGTACTTC
NA,few,TRBJ1-2,TRBV20-1,CSASLAGRSYGYTF,TGCAGTGCTAGTCTGGCAGGGAGGTCCTATGGCTACACCTTC
NA,NA,TRBJ1-1,TRBV20-1,CSAMISLVGGTEAFF,TGCAGTGCTATGATCTCCCTCGTCGGGGGGACTGAAGCTTTCTTT
NA,few,TRBJ2-3,TRBV20-1,CSAEGHRTDTQYF,TGCAGTGCCGAGGGACATCGCACAGATACGCAGTATTTT
NA,many,TRBJ2-7,TRBV20-1,CSARDPGLFYEQYF,TGCAGTGCTAGAGACCCGGGACTCTTCTACGAGCAGTACTTC
TRBD1,NA,TRBJ2-5,TRBV20-1,CSASGTVLYQETQYF,TGCAGTGCTAGTGGGACAGTACTGTACCAAGAGACCCAGTACTTC
NA,NA,TRBJ2-1,TRBV29-1,CSVEDAGSSYNEQFF,TGCAGCGTTGAAGACGCGGGGAGCTCCTACAATGAGCAGTTCTTC
TRBD1,many,TRBJ1-3,TRBV28,CASTRDSPSGNTIYF,TGTGCCAGCACCCGGGACAGTCCCTCTGGAAACACCATATATTTT
NA,NA,TRBJ2-2,TRBV5-1,CASSSAWNTGELFF,TGCGCCAGCAGCTCGGCCTGGAACACCGGGGAGCTGTTTTTT
TRBD1,NA,TRBJ1-1,TRBV20-1,CSAILGQSNTEAFF,TGCAGTGCTATCTTGGGACAGTCGAACACTGAAGCTTTCTTT
NA,many,TRBJ2-3,TRBV18,CASSPDSGTDTQYF,TGTGCCAGCTCCCCGGATAGCGGTACAGATACGCAGTATTTT
TRBD1,many,TRBJ1-2,TRBV28,CASRPPGQGANGYTF,TGTGCCAGCAGACCCCCCGGACAGGGGGCGAACGGCTACACCTTC
NA,NA,TRBJ2-1,TRBV12-3/TRBV12-4,CASSVGGVRYNEQFF,TGTGCCAGCAGCGTCGGGGGCGTCCGCTACAATGAGCAGTTCTTC
NA,NA,TRBJ2-7,TRBV29-1,CSVAHPRSSYEQYF,TGCAGCGTTGCCCACCCTAGGAGCTCCTACGAGCAGTACTTC
NA,few,TRBJ1-2,TRBV10-3,CAISEQGGGKGYGYTF,TGTGCCATCAGTGAGCAGGGCGGAGGAAAAGGCTATGGCTACACCTTC
NA,many,TRBJ2-7,TRBV12-3/TRBV12-4,CASSYSGPGEQYF,TGTGCCAGCAGTTATTCAGGACCGGGCGAGCAGTACTTC
NA,NA,TRBJ2-1,TRBV5-4,CASSLALGQDEQFF,TGTGCCAGCAGCTTGGCCTTGGGTCAGGATGAGCAGTTCTTC
NA,NA,TRBJ2-2,TRBV12-3/TRBV12-4,CASSFARRSGELFF,TGTGCCAGCAGTTTTGCCCGGAGGTCCGGGGAGCTGTTTTTT
NA,few,TRBJ2-7,TRBV12-3/TRBV12-4,CASSLIRHEQYF,TGTGCCAGCAGTTTGATCCGCCACGAGCAGTACTTC
NA,many,TRBJ1-5,TRBV6-6,CASSLKDQPQHF,TGTGCCAGCAGCCTAAAGGATCAGCCCCAGCATTTT
NA,few,TRBJ1-1,TRBV29-1,CSVGLRMNTEAFF,TGCAGCGTGGGCCTCAGGATGAACACTGAAGCTTTCTTT
TRBD1,NA,TRBJ2-2,TRBV20-1,CSARDIRQGANTGELFF,TGCAGTGCTAGAGATATTCGGCAGGGGGCGAACACCGGGGAGCTGTTTTTT
NA,NA,TRBJ2-3,TRBV10-3,CAAAAREADTQYF,TGTGCCGCCGCCGCGAGGGAGGCAGATACGCAGTATTTT
NA,few,TRBJ2-2,TRBV20-1,CSARGLLTGELFF,TGCAGTGCTAGGGGCCTTTTGACCGGGGAGCTGTTTTTT
TRBD1,NA,TRBJ2-1,TRBV11-3,CASSLNSQGAHNEQFF,TGTGCCAGCAGCTTAAATTCTCAGGGGGCCCACAATGAGCAGTTCTTC
NA,NA,TRBJ1-1,TRBV12-3/TRBV12-4,CASSFLGPTEAFF,TGTGCCAGCAGTTTTTTAGGGCCCACTGAAGCTTTCTTT
NA,NA,TRBJ2-2,TRBV29-1,CSVEDASNTGELFF,TGCAGCGTTGAAGATGCCTCGAACACCGGGGAGCTGTTTTTT
TRBD1,NA,TRBJ2-4,TRBV7-2,CASRLGQGNIQYF,TGTGCCAGCAGGCTGGGACAGGGAAACATTCAGTACTTC
TRBD1,many,TRBJ1-4,TRBV6-5,CASSYDHRGGEKLFF,TGTGCCAGCAGTTACGACCACAGGGGAGGGGAAAAACTGTTTTTT
NA,many,TRBJ2-5,TRBV4-1,CASSQDGWPNRGQETQYF,TGCGCCAGCAGCCAAGATGGGTGGCCAAATCGCGGGCAAGAGACCCAGTACTTC
TRBD1,NA,TRBJ2-5,TRBV20-1,CSARTSTGPKTQYF,TGCAGTGCCCGAACGTCGACAGGGCCCAAGACCCAGTACTTC
NA,many,TRBJ1-5,TRBV4-1,CASSQDPTSTQPQHF,TGCGCCAGCAGCCAAGACCCGACATCCACTCAGCCCCAGCATTTT
NA,few,TRBJ2-2,TRBV20-1,CSAALGPPAGELFF,TGCAGTGCTGCCCTGGGACCGCCAGCCGGGGAGCTGTTTTTT
NA,many,TRBJ1-6,TRBV20-1,CSASVSGDWGSPLHF,TGCAGTGCTAGTGTCTCCGGGGATTGGGGTTCACCCCTCCACTTT
TRBD1,many,TRBJ2-2,TRBV11-2,CASSPDRVGTGELFF,TGTGCCAGCAGCCCGGACAGGGTCGGCACCGGGGAGCTGTTTTTT
NA,many,TRBJ2-5,TRBV28,CASSTSLGETQYF,TGTGCCAGTTCGACTAGTCTGGGAGAGACCCAGTACTTC
TRBD1,NA,TRBJ1-5,TRBV29-1,CSVEPGQKNQPQHF,TGCAGCGTTGAACCGGGACAGAAAAATCAGCCCCAGCATTTT
NA,few,TRBJ2-7,TRBV6-5,CASSYSASSYEQYF,TGTGCCAGCAGTTACTCGGCAAGCTCCTACGAGCAGTACTTC
TRBD1,few,TRBJ1-3,TRBV6-1,CASSEAQGASGNTIYF,TGTGCCAGCAGTGAAGCGCAGGGGGCCTCTGGAAACACCATATATTTT
TRBD1,few,TRBJ2-4,TRBV5-4,CASSPGQGPKNIQYF,TGTGCCAGCAGCCCAGGACAGGGGCCCAAAAACATTCAGTACTTC
NA,NA,TRBJ1-5,TRBV7-2,CASSLQTGYQPQHF,TGTGCCAGCAGCTTGCAGACAGGCTATCAGCCCCAGCATTTT